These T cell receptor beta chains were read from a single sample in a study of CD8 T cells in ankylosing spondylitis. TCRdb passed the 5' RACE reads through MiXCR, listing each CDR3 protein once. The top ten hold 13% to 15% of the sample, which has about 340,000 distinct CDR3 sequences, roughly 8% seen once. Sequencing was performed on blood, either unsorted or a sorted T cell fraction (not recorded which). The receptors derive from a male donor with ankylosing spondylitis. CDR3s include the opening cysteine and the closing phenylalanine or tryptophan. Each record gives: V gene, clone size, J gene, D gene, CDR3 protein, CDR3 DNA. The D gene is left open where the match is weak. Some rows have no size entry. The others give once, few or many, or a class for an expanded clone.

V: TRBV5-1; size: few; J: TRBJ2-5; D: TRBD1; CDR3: CASSSDRGDVETQYF; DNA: TGCGCCAGCAGCTCCGACAGGGGGGATGTGGAGACCCAGTACTTC
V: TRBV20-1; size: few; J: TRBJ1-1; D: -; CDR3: CSARDPLQGGNTEAFF; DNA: TGCAGTGCTAGAGACCCGCTACAGGGCGGGAACACTGAAGCTTTCTTT
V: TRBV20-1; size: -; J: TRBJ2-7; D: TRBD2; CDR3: CSAQPGLGTYEQYF; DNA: TGCAGTGCTCAACCGGGACTAGGAACCTACGAGCAGTACTTC
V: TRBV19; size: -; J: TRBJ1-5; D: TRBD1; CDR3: CASSTILTGTQPQHF; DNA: TGTGCCAGTAGTACTATACTGACAGGGACTCAGCCCCAGCATTTT
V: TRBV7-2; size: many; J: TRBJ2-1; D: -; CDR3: CASSPSVVNEQFF; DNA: TGTGCCAGCAGTCCTTCCGTCGTGAATGAGCAGTTCTTC
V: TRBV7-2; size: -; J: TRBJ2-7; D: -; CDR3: CASNRADNLYEQYF; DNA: TGTGCCAGCAACCGAGCGGACAACCTCTACGAGCAGTACTTC
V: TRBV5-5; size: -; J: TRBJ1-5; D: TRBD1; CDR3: CASSFTAGQLNQPQHF; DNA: TGTGCCAGCAGCTTCACCGCGGGACAGCTAAATCAGCCCCAGCATTTT
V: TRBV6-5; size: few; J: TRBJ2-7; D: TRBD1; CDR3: CASSYGQGLTYEQYF; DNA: TGTGCCAGCAGCTACGGACAGGGCCTAACATACGAGCAGTACTTC
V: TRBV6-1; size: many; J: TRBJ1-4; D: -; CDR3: CASRPPGSTNEKLFF; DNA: TGTGCCAGCAGGCCCCCGGGCTCAACTAATGAAAAACTGTTTTTT
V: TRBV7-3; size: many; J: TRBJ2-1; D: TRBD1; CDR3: CASSVPRGTGDNEQFF; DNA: TGTGCCAGCAGCGTTCCCCGCGGGACAGGGGACAATGAGCAGTTCTTC
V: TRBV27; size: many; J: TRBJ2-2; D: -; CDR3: CASSFPYTGELFF; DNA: TGTGCCAGCAGTTTCCCGTACACCGGGGAGCTGTTTTTT
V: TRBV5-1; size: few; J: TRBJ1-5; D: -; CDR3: CASSPGQGRNQPQHF; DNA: TGCGCCAGCAGCCCGGGACAAGGGCGCAATCAGCCCCAGCATTTT
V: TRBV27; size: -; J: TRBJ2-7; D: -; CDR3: CASKVHGSPSSYEQYF; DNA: TGTGCCAGCAAAGTTCACGGGAGTCCGAGCTCCTACGAGCAGTACTTC
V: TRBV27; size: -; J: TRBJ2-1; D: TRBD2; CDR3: CASNPGGQVYNEQFF; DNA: TGTGCCAGCAACCCGGGAGGCCAAGTCTACAATGAGCAGTTCTTC
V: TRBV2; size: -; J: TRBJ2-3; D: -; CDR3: CASRIGGADTQYF; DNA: TGTGCCAGCAGGATAGGGGGGGCAGATACGCAGTATTTT
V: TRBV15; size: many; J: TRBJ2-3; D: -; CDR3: CATSRDLGGTDTQYF; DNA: TGTGCCACCAGCAGAGATTTAGGAGGCACAGATACGCAGTATTTT
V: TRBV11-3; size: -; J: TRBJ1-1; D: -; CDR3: CASSSTPDRLTEAFF; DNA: TGTGCCAGCAGCTCAACCCCGGACAGACTCACTGAAGCTTTCTTT
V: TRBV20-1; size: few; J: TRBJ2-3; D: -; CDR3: CSASGGMGTDTQYF; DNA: TGCAGTGCTAGTGGTGGGATGGGCACAGATACGCAGTATTTT
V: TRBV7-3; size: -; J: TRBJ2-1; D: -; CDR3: CASSSGVSYNEQFF; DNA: TGTGCCAGCAGCTCAGGGGTCTCCTACAATGAGCAGTTCTTC
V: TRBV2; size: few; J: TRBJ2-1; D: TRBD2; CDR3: CASSAVLAAANEQFF; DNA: TGTGCCAGCAGTGCGGTACTAGCGGCAGCCAATGAGCAGTTCTTC
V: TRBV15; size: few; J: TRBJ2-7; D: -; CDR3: CATSRVPMAGHEQYF; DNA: TGTGCCACCAGCAGAGTTCCTATGGCGGGCCACGAGCAGTACTTC
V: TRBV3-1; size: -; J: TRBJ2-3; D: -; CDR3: CASRKDPAGDTQYF; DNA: TGTGCCAGCAGGAAGGACCCGGCAGGGGATACGCAGTATTTT
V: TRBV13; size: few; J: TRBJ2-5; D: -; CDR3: CASSAGTQETQYF; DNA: TGTGCCAGCAGCGCCGGGACTCAGGAGACCCAGTACTTC
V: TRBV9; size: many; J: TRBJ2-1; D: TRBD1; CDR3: CASSTGALDKGWGALYNEQFF; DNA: TGTGCCAGCAGCACAGGGGCGTTGGACAAAGGTTGGGGCGCCCTCTACAATGAGCAGTTCTTC
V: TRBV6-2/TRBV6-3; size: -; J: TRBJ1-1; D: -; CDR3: CASSPRDANTEAFF; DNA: TGTGCCAGCAGTCCGAGGGATGCGAACACTGAAGCTTTCTTT
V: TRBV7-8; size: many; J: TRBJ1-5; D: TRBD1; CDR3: CASSYYQGGNQPQHF; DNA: TGTGCCAGCAGCTACTATCAGGGGGGTAATCAGCCCCAGCATTTT
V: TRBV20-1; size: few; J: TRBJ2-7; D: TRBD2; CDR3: CSARDMSGSRYEQYF; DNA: TGCAGTGCTAGAGATATGAGCGGGAGTAGATACGAGCAGTACTTC
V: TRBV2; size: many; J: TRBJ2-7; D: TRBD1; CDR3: CASSTGQSYEQYF; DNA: TGTGCCAGCTCCACGGGACAGTCCTACGAGCAGTACTTC
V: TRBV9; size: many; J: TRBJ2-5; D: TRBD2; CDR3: CASSVDGGAQETQYF; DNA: TGTGCCAGCAGCGTAGACGGGGGGGCCCAAGAGACCCAGTACTTC
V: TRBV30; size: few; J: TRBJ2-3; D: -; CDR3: CAWSVPSTDTQYF; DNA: TGTGCCTGGAGTGTACCCAGCACAGATACGCAGTATTTT
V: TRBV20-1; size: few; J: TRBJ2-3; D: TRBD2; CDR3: CSARAGTSGGDTQYF; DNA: TGCAGTGCTAGAGCCGGGACTAGCGGGGGAGATACGCAGTATTTT
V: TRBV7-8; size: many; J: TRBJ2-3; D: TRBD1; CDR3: CASSFRFYRGPVRTDTQYF; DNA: TGTGCCAGCAGCTTTAGATTCTACAGGGGCCCCGTACGCACAGATACGCAGTATTTT
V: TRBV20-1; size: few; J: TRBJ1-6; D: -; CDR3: CSAREVSYNSPLHF; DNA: TGCAGTGCTAGAGAGGTGTCCTATAATTCACCCCTCCACTTT
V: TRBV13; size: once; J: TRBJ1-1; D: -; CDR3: CASSPPRARNTEAFF; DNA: TGTGCCAGCAGCCCCCCCCGAGCCAGAAACACTGAAGCTTTCTTT
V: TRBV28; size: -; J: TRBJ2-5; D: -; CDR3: CASSLEGLGRETQYF; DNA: TGTGCCAGCAGTTTGGAGGGTTTGGGTCGGGAGACCCAGTACTTC
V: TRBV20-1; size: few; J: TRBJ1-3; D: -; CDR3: CSAGDIGGQGNTIYF; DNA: TGCAGTGCGGGGGACATCGGGGGCCAGGGAAACACCATATATTTT
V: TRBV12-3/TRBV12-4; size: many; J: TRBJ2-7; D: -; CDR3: CASSPPGADYEQYF; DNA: TGTGCCAGCAGTCCTCCCGGGGCCGACTACGAGCAGTACTTC
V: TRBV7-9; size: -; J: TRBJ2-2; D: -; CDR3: CASSPSTDPNTGELFF; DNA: TGTGCCAGCAGCCCTTCGACAGATCCGAACACCGGGGAGCTGTTTTTT
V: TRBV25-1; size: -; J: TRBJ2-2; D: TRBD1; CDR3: CATGTGTGELFF; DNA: TGTGCCACCGGGACAGGGACCGGGGAGCTGTTTTTT
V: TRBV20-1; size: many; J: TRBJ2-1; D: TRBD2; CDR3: CSARSGRAGSYNEQFF; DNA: TGCAGTGCAAGGAGCGGGAGGGCCGGTTCCTACAATGAGCAGTTCTTC
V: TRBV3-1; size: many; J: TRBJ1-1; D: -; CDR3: CASSQGAQDQAFF; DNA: TGTGCCAGCAGCCAAGGGGCACAGGATCAAGCTTTCTTT
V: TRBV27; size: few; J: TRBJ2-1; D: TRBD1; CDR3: CASTPDPGQVGNEQFF; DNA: TGTGCCAGCACCCCAGATCCGGGACAGGTCGGGAATGAGCAGTTCTTC
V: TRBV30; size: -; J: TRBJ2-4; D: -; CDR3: CAWRRGGAWDKNIQYF; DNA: TGTGCCTGGAGGAGAGGGGGGGCCTGGGACAAAAACATTCAGTACTTC
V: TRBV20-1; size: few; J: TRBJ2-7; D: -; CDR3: CSARNTLYEQYF; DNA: TGCAGTGCTAGAAATACGCTCTACGAGCAGTACTTC
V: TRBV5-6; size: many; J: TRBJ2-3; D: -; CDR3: CASRRATDTQYF; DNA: TGTGCCAGCCGGCGGGCAACAGATACGCAGTATTTT
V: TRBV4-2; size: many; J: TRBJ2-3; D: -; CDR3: CASSQDVGADTQYF; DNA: TGTGCCAGCAGCCAAGATGTGGGAGCGGATACGCAGTATTTT
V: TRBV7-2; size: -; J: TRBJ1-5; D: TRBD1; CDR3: CASSTRTGGPQHF; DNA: TGTGCCAGCAGCACAAGGACAGGCGGGCCCCAGCATTTT
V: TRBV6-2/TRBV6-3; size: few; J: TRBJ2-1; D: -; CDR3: CASSPLLVNEQFF; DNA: TGTGCCAGCAGCCCGCTTCTCGTAAATGAGCAGTTCTTC
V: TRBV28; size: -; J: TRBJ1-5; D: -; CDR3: CASSLPGLSTPQHF; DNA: TGTGCCAGCAGTTTGCCGGGACTAAGTACGCCCCAGCATTTT
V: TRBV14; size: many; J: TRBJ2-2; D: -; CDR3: CASSQGRYTGELFF; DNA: TGTGCCAGCAGCCAAGGGCGATACACCGGGGAGCTGTTTTTT
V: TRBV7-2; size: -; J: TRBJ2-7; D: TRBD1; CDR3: CASRAGGRGSYEQYF; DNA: TGTGCCAGCAGGGCAGGGGGCAGAGGCTCCTACGAGCAGTACTTC
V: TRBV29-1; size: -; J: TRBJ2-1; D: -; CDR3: CSPSWGREQFF; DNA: TGCAGCCCTTCCTGGGGAAGGGAGCAGTTCTTC
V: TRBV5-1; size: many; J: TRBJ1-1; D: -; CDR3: CASSFDSMNTEAFF; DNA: TGCGCCAGCAGCTTTGACAGCATGAACACTGAAGCTTTCTTT
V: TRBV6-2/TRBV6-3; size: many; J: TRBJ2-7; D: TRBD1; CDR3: CASRPQGAAYEQYF; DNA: TGTGCCAGCAGACCACAGGGGGCGGCCTACGAGCAGTACTTC
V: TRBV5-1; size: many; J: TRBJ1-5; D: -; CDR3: CASSFWGTDQPQHF; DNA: TGCGCCAGCAGCTTCTGGGGTACTGATCAGCCCCAGCATTTT